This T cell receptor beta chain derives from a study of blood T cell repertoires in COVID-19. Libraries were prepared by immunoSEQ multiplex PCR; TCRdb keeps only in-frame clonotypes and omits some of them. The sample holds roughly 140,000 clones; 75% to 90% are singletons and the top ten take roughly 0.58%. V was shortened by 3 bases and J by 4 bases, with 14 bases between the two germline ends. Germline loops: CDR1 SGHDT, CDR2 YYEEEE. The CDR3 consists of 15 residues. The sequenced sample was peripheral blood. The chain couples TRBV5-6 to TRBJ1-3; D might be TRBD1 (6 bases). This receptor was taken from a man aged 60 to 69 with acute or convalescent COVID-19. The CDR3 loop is CASSSLRQAGNTIYF. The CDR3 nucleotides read TGTGCCAGCAGCTCTCTTCGACAGGCGGGAAACACCATATATTTT. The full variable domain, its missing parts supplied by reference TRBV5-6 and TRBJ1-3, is DAGVTQSPTHLIKTRGQQVTLRCSPKSGHDTVSWYQQALGQGPQFIFQYYEEEERQRGNFPDRFSGHQFPNYSSELNVNALLLGDSALYLCASSSLRQAGNTIYFGEGSWLTVV.